Detailed here is one T cell receptor (beta chain). The antigen remains undetermined. The sample comes from a study of blood T cells in healthy people across ages. Per the germline V gene, CDR1 is MGHRA and CDR2 is YSYEKL. CDR3 length equals 16 residues. V shed 4 bases and J 8 bases; nucleotides not matched to a gene: 7. The authors ran a second PCR of 7 to 11 cycles using a sample-barcoded 5' primer and a J-beta primer mix. From the 5' RACE reads, TCRdb called clonotypes with MiXCR, one entry per CDR3 protein. The table includes some 1.5 million distinct CDR3 sequences, over 25% detected once. Researchers report isolating at least 6 million PBMCs per sample. Extraction yielded at least 5 micrograms of total RNA per sample. Regarding the study as a whole: The fall in TCR beta diversity per million T cells was roughly linear with age. Expanded clonotype changes were possibly confounded by unknown donor CMV status.

The TCR comes from a woman aged 30 to 39 in good health. The sequenced sample was blood. J is TRBJ2-1 and V is TRBV4-1; TRBD2 matches 14 bases. The CDR3 DNA reads TGCGCCAGCAGCCTCCAGACTAGCGGGGGGGCCTATGAGCAGTTCTTC. Amino acids: CASSLQTSGGAYEQFF.